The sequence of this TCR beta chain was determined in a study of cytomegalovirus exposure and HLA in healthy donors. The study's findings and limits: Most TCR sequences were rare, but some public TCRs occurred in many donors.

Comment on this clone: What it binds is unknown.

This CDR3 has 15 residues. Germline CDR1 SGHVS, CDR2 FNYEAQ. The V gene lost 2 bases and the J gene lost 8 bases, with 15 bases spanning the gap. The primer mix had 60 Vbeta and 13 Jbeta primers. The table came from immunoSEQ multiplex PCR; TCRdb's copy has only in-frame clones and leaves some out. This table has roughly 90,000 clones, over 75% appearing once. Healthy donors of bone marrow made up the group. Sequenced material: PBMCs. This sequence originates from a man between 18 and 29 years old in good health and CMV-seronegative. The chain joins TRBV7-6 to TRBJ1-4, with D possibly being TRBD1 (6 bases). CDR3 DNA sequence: TGTGCCAGCAGCTTAAATTTGGGGGCTGGGGAAAAACTGTTTTTT. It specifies CASSLNLGAGEKLFF.